One sample yielded the 16 T cell receptor beta chains listed below, sequenced in a study of T cell responses to AZD1222 COVID-19 vaccine. Sequencing used immunoSEQ multiplex PCR; TCRdb keeps in-frame clones, though not all of them. Altogether about 150,000 clones are present, about 90% being singletons, with the ten largest covering 7.5%. The source material was peripheral blood, sampled 28 days after the second dose of the MenACWY control vaccine. These receptors were obtained from an adult who received the MenACWY meningococcal vaccine as a control.

This chain links TRBV6-5 with TRBJ2-7; the D gene is possibly TRBD2 (5 bases). With 10 bases removed from V and 5 bases from J, the gap between germline ends came to 12 bases. The CDR3 sequence is 11 residues long. Germline lookup yields CDR1 MNHEY and CDR2 SVGAGI. In DNA form, the CDR3 reads TGTGCCAACCTCTCCGGGGACGAGCAGTACTTC. It yields the protein CANLSGDEQYF.

This clone was seen repeatedly, ten times or more. This chain links TRBV19 with TRBJ1-5; 10 bases align to TRBD1. J lost 7 bases, V lost 3 bases, and 6 bases had no gene match. Germline-derived CDR1 and CDR2 are LNHDA and SQIVND (reference sequence). The CDR3 totals 15 residues. Here the CDR3 DNA reads TGTGCCAGTAGTATCCGGGACAGGGGAGGACAGCCCCAGCATTTT. It encodes CASSIRDRGGQPQHF.

The chain recombines TRBV5-1 with TRBJ2-5; D gene ambiguous. CDR3 size: 11 residues. The V gene lost 1 base and the J gene lost 3 bases, with 1 base spanning the gap. The germline CDR1 and CDR2 sequences are SGHRS and YFSETQ. The DNA for the CDR3 is TGCGCCAGCAGCTTGAAAGAGACCCAGTACTTC. Encoded protein: CASSLKETQYF.

This rearrangement joins TRBV5-3 to TRBJ1-2; 9 bases map to TRBD1. TRBV5-3 is given ORF status, its function remaining uncertain. The CDR3 is made up of 13 amino acids. Trimming cost V 5 bases and J 7 bases; bases outside gene matches: 6. The CDR3: CARSLKTGGGYTF. The CDR3 DNA reads TGTGCCAGAAGTCTCAAGACAGGGGGTGGCTACACCTTC.

This clone was observed a single time. The chain couples TRBV6-5 to TRBJ2-1; TRBD1 is a possible D gene (6 bases). This CDR3 is built from 11 residues. Per the germline V gene, CDR1 is MNHEY and CDR2 is SVGAGI. V lost 8 bases and J lost 4, with 6 bases in between. In DNA form, the CDR3 reads TGTGCCAGCCAGGGGTACAATGAGCAGTTCTTC. Translated, it gives CASQGYNEQFF.

The rearrangement uses TRBV20-1 and TRBJ2-7, with unresolved D. The CDR3 length is 11 residues. V lost 3 bases and J 7 bases, leaving 10 bases between the germline ends. Germline CDR1 is DFQATT and CDR2 is SNEGSKA (reference sequence). CDR3: CSASGVSEQYF. CDR3 DNA sequence: TGCAGTGCTAGCGGCGTGAGTGAGCAGTACTTC.

CDR3 sequence (DNA): TGTGCCAGCAGTTCCACGGACAGGTTCATGAACACTGAAGCTTTCTTT. Translated: CASSSTDRFMNTEAFF. V is TRBV28 and J is TRBJ1-1; 7 bases are a match to TRBD1. Losses at the gene ends were 4 bases for V and 0 bases for J; bases not matched to a gene: 8. Germline assignment: CDR1 MDHEN and CDR2 SYDVKM. The CDR3 is made up of 16 amino acids.

The chain's CDR3 is CASSPRGQSFFETQYF. DNA for the CDR3: TGTGCCAGCTCACCGAGGGGACAGTCATTTTTCGAGACCCAGTACTTC. The chain carries TRBV18 and TRBJ2-5; 7 bases match TRBD1. Trimming cost V 3 bases and J 5 bases; bases outside gene matches: 12. CDR1 is KGHSH, CDR2 LQKENI, per germline. The length of the CDR3 is 16 residues.

The chain has TRBV13 and TRBJ2-3, with 14 bases identical to TRBD2. This CDR3 has 15 residues. Germline CDR1 is PRHDT and CDR2 is FYEKMQ (reference sequence). J gave up 8 bases and V 4 bases, and 5 bases lay outside the gene matches. The CDR3 DNA reads TGTGCCAGCAGCTCCGGGACTAGCGGGAGCGTTACGCAGTATTTT. Protein sequence: CASSSGTSGSVTQYF.

J is TRBJ1-2 and V is TRBV7-8; 12 positions agree with TRBD1. J gave up 6 bases and V 2 bases, and 10 bases lay outside the gene matches. Germline V CDR1 and CDR2: SGHVS, FQNEAQ. The CDR3 contains 17 residues. The CDR3 DNA reads as TGTGCCAGCAGCTTAAGTCAACGGGACAGGGGGCGTCATGGCTACACCTTC. This translates into CASSLSQRDRGRHGYTF. The whole variable domain, filled in from reference TRBV7-8 and TRBJ1-2, reads GAGVSQSPRYKVAKRGQDVALRCDPISGHVSLFWYQQALGQGPEFLTYFQNEAQLDKSGLPSDRFFAERPEGSVSTLKIQRTQQEDSAVYLCASSLSQRDRGRHGYTFGSGTRLTVV.

This clone was counted a single time. V is TRBV9 and J is TRBJ1-5, with unresolved D. Germline CDR1 and CDR2: SGDLS and YYNGEE. The CDR3 length is 17 residues. Trimming took 0 bases from V and 0 from J, leaving 13 bases between them. The CDR3 reads CASSVGSDPYSNQPQHF. The CDR3 bases are TGTGCCAGCAGCGTAGGGTCGGACCCTTATAGCAATCAGCCCCAGCATTTT. The full variable domain, completed using reference TRBV9 and TRBJ1-5, is DSGVTQTPKHLITATGQRVTLRCSPRSGDLSVYWYQQSLDQGLQFLIQYYNGEERAKGNILERFSAQQFPDLHSELNLSSLELGDSALYFCASSVGSDPYSNQPQHFGDGTRLSIL.

The gene calls are TRBV21-1 and TRBJ1-2. TRBV21-1 is listed as a pseudogene. The CDR3 is made up of 14 amino acids. CDR3 region: CASSKARWGDGYTF. For the CDR3, the DNA is TGTGCCAGCAGCAAAGCCCGATGGGGGGATGGCTACACCTTC.

V is TRBV7-9 and J is TRBJ1-4, with D possibly matching TRBD1 (5 bases). There are 15 residues in the CDR3. The germline V gene encodes CDR1 SEHNR and CDR2 FQNEAQ (reference sequence). V was trimmed by 8 bases and J by 0 bases, leaving 13 bases between them. CDR3 DNA: TGTGCCAGCCGCGGTCCGGGGGCAACTAATGAAAAACTGTTTTTT. This translates into CASRGPGATNEKLFF. The full variable domain, its missing parts supplied by reference TRBV7-9 and TRBJ1-4, is DTGVSQNPRHKITKRGQNVTFRCDPISEHNRLYWYRQTLGQGPEFLTYFQNEAQLEKSRLLSDRFSAERPKGSFSTLEIQRTEQGDSAMYLCASRGPGATNEKLFFGSGTQLSVL.

The CDR3 DNA follows: TGTGCCAGCAGCTTAGGGGGACAGGAGCCTTCCTACGAGCAGTACTTC. Its protein product is CASSLGGQEPSYEQYF. The chain recombines TRBV7-6 with TRBJ2-7, with TRBD1 matching 8 bases. The CDR3 has 16 residues. The V and J ends lost 1 base and 1 base, in that order; junction bases with no gene match: 6. Germline V gene sequence: CDR1 SGHVS, CDR2 FNYEAQ.

The V call is TRBV21-1, the J call TRBJ2-7; the D call in the table, TRBD1, was not verified against the DNA. TRBV21-1 is labeled a pseudogene. The CDR3 is 12 residues long. Here the CDR3 reads CASRGGRGEQYF. The CDR3 DNA follows: TGTGCCAGCCGAGGGGGCCGGGGCGAGCAGTACTTC.

V and J are TRBV18 and TRBJ2-7; no reliable D call. Trimming pared 2 bases from V and 4 bases from J, leaving 9 bases between. The CDR3 loop spans 13 amino acids. The germline V gene encodes CDR1 KGHSH and CDR2 LQKENI. The CDR3 DNA sequence: TGTGCCAGCTCACCAACTCAGGTTTACGAGCAGTACTTC. Protein sequence: CASSPTQVYEQYF. Filled out from reference TRBV18 and TRBJ2-7, the complete variable domain reads NAGVMQNPRHLVRRRGQEARLRCSPMKGHSHVYWYRQLPEEGLKFMVYLQKENIIDESGMPKERFSAEFPKEGPSILRIQQVVRGDSAAYFCASSPTQVYEQYFGPGTRLTVT.